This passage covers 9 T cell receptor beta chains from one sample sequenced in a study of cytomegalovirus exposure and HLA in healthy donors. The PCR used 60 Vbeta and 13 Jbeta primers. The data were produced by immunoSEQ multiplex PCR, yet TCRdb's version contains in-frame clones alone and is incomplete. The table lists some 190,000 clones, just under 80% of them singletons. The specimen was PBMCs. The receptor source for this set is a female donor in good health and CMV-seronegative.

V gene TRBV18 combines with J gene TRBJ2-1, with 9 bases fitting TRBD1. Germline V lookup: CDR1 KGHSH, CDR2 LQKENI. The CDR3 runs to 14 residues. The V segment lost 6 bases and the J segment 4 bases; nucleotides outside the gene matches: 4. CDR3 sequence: CASSPGQGYNEQFF. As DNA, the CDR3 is TGTGCCAGCTCTCCGGGACAGGGTTACAATGAGCAGTTCTTC.

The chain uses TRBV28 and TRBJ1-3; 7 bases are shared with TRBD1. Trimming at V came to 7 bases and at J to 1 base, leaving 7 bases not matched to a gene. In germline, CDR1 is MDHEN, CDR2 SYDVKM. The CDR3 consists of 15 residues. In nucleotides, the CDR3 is TGTGCCAGCAACCCAGTGGACAGGTCTGGAAACACCATATATTTT. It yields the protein CASNPVDRSGNTIYF.

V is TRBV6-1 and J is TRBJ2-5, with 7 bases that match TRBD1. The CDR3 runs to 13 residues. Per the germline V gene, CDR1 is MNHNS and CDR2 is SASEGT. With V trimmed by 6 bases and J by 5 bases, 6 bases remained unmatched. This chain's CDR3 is CASRLTGTETQYF. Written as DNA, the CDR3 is TGTGCCAGCAGACTGACAGGGACGGAGACCCAGTACTTC.

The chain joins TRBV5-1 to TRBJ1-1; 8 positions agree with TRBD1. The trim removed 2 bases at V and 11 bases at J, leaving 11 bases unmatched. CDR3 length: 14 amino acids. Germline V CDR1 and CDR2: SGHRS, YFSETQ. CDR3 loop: CASSFRGPSMGAFF. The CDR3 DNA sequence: TGCGCCAGCAGCTTCAGGGGGCCGAGTATGGGGGCTTTCTTT. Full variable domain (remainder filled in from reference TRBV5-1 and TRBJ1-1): KAGVTQTPRYLIKTRGQQVTLSCSPISGHRSVSWYQQTPGQGLQFLFEYFSETQRNKGNFPGRFSGRQFSNSRSEMNVSTLELGDSALYLCASSFRGPSMGAFFGQGTRLTVV.

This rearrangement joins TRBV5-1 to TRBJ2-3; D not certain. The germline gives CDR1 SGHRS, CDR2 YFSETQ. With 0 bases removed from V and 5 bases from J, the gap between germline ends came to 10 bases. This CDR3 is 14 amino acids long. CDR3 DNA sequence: TGCGCCAGCAGCTTGGGACAACAAGAAGATACGCAGTATTTT. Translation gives CASSLGQQEDTQYF.

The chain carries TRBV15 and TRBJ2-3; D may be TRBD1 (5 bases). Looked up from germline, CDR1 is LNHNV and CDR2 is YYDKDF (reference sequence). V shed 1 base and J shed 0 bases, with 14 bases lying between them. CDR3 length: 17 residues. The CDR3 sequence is CATSRAGHKTSTDTQYF. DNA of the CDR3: TGTGCCACCAGCAGAGCAGGGCACAAGACTAGCACAGATACGCAGTATTTT.

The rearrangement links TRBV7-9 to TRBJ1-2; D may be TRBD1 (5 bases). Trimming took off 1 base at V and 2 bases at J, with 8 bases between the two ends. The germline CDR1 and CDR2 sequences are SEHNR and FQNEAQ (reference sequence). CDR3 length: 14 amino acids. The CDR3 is CASSLETANYGYTF. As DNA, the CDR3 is TGTGCCAGCAGCTTAGAGACAGCCAACTATGGCTACACCTTC.

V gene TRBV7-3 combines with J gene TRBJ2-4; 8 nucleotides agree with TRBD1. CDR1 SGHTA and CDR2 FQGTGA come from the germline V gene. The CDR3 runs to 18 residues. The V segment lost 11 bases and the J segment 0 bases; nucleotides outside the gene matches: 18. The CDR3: CAGARDRGLFIAKNIQYF. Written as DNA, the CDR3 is TGTGCCGGCGCGAGAGACAGGGGTCTTTTTATAGCCAAAAACATTCAGTACTTC. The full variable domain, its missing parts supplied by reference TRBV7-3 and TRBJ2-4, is GAGVSQTPSNKVTEKGKYVELRCDPISGHTALYWYRQSLGQGPEFLIYFQGTGAADDSGLPNDRFFAVRPEGSVSTLKIQRTERGDSAVYLCAGARDRGLFIAKNIQYFGAGTRLSVL.

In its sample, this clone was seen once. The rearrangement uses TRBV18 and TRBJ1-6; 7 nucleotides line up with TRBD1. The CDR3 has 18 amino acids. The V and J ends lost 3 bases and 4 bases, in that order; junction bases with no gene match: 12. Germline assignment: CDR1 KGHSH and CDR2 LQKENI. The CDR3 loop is CASSPRMTGKRYNSPLHF. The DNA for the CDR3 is TGTGCCAGCTCACCTCGGATGACAGGGAAACGTTATAATTCACCCCTCCACTTT.